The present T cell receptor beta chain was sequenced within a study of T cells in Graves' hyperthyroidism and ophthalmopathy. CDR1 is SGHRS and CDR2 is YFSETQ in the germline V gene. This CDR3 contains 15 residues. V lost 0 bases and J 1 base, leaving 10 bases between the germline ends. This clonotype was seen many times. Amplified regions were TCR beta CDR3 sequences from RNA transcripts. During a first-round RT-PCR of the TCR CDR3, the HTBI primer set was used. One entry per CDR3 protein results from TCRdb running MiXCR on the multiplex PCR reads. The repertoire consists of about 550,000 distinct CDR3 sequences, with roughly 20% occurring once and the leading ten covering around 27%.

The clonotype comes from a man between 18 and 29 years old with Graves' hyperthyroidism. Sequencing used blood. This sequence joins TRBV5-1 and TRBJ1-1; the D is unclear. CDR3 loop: CASSLGGHPNTEAFF. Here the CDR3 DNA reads TGCGCCAGCAGCTTGGGCGGGCATCCGAACACTGAAGCTTTCTTT. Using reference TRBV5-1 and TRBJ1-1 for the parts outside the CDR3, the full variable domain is KAGVTQTPRYLIKTRGQQVTLSCSPISGHRSVSWYQQTPGQGLQFLFEYFSETQRNKGNFPGRFSGRQFSNSRSEMNVSTLELGDSALYLCASSLGGHPNTEAFFGQGTRLTVV.